Below, 11 T cell receptor beta chains from the same sample are listed, as sequenced in a study of cytomegalovirus exposure and HLA in healthy donors. The PCR employed 60 Vbeta primers together with 13 Jbeta primers. Profiling relied on immunoSEQ multiplex PCR, and the TCRdb table lists in-frame clones only, not all of them. Its table records 150,000 or so clones. Sequenced input: PBMCs. The receptors were gathered from a woman aged 50 to 60 in good health and CMV-seronegative.

The V gene is TRBV4-2, the J gene TRBJ1-2; D is unclear. The CDR3 is made up of 14 amino acids. The V gene lost 2 bases and the J gene lost 4 bases, with 11 bases spanning the gap. Germline CDR1 LGHNA, CDR2 YNFKEQ. The CDR3 DNA follows: TGTGCCAGCAGCCAAAGCACAGAAGCCTATGGCTACACCTTC. This encodes CASSQSTEAYGYTF.

Note on this clone: Different DNA sequences within this sample yield the same CDR3. This chain joins TRBV30 and TRBJ1-2; no reliable D call. The CDR3 contains 12 residues. In germline, CDR1 is GTSNPN, CDR2 SVGIG (reference sequence). Trimming removed 0 bases at V and 5 bases at J, with 7 bases between. For the CDR3, the DNA is TGTGCCTGGAGTGTGGGAGGGTATGGCTACACCTTC. Translating gives CAWSVGGYGYTF.

This rearrangement joins TRBV5-1 to TRBJ2-1, with D unresolved. The CDR3 runs to 12 residues. CDR1 and CDR2 (germline): SGHRS, YFSETQ. Trimming shortened V by 1 base and J by 8 bases, and 7 bases separated the two germline ends. The CDR3 is CASSLPSDEQFF. The DNA of the CDR3 is TGCGCCAGCAGCTTGCCTTCAGATGAGCAGTTCTTC.

CDR3 sequence reads: CASSPPGSNEQFF. Written as DNA, the CDR3 is TGTGCCAGCTCACCACCGGGGAGCAATGAGCAGTTCTTC. The chain combines TRBV18 with TRBJ2-1; a weak D match, TRBD2 (5 bases). The length of the CDR3 is 13 residues. V was cut by 0 bases and J by 6 bases, with 6 bases left in between. The germline V gene has CDR1 KGHSH and CDR2 LQKENI.

The CDR3 bases are TGTGCCAGCAGCTCATTTAGCGGGATCTCCTACGAGCAGTACTTC. Translation: CASSSFSGISYEQYF. The chain combines TRBV7-2 with TRBJ2-7, with 8 bases identical to TRBD2. V lost 4 bases and J lost 0; bases outside the gene matches: 5. The CDR3 is 15 residues long. Germline CDR1 is SGHTA and CDR2 is FQGNSA.

The chain links TRBV18 to TRBJ2-5, with 11 bases aligning to TRBD2. V shed 2 bases and J 0 bases; nucleotides not matched to a gene: 2. The germline V gene encodes CDR1 KGHSH and CDR2 LQKENI. The CDR3 loop spans 16 amino acids. The CDR3 coding sequence is TGTGCCAGCTCACCAGGGACTAGCGGCTACCAAGAGACCCAGTACTTC. It translates to CASSPGTSGYQETQYF.

J is TRBJ2-5 and V is TRBV14; 7 bases map to TRBD2. Germline CDR1 SGHDN, CDR2 FVKESK. The CDR3 extends over 15 amino acids. V lost 4 bases to trimming and J lost 0 bases; unmatched junction nucleotides: 5. Here the CDR3 reads CASSPLTSDQETQYF. DNA of the CDR3: TGTGCCAGCAGCCCCCTTACTAGCGACCAAGAGACCCAGTACTTC. The complete variable domain, with remaining parts taken from reference TRBV14 and TRBJ2-5, reads EAGVTQFPSHSVIEKGQTVTLRCDPISGHDNLYWYRRVMGKEIKFLLHFVKESKQDESGMPNNRFLAERTGGTYSTLKVQPAELEDSGVYFCASSPLTSDQETQYFGPGTRLLVL.

The J gene is TRBJ1-4, the V gene TRBV27, with a possible D match to TRBD1 (5 bases). This CDR3 spans 14 amino acids. Germline V gene sequence: CDR1 MNHEY, CDR2 SMNVEV (reference sequence). V lost 1 base to trimming and J lost 8 bases, with 11 bases between them. CDR3 DNA: TGTGCCAGCAGTTTATGGGGGGAAGAGGAAAAACTGTTTTTT. Protein sequence: CASSLWGEEEKLFF.

The chain carries TRBV5-1 and TRBJ1-2; 7 positions agree with TRBD1. The CDR3 spans 16 residues. Germline V gene data show CDR1 as SGHRS and CDR2 as YFSETQ. The junction had 13 bases not matched to a gene; V was cut back by 0 bases and J by 8 bases. For the CDR3, the DNA is TGCGCCAGCAGCTTGGATGGCGACAGGGTATACAGCGGCTACACCTTC. Its translation is CASSLDGDRVYSGYTF.

The chain couples TRBV28 to TRBJ1-5; D is perhaps TRBD1 (5 bases). Germline CDR1 MDHEN, CDR2 SYDVKM. The CDR3 covers 16 residues. Trimming took 3 bases from V and 3 from J, leaving 15 bases between them. CDR3 protein: CASSFIYDRPNQPQHF. DNA of the CDR3: TGTGCCAGCAGTTTCATTTACGACAGACCCAATCAGCCCCAGCATTTT. Full variable domain (outside the CDR3, taken from reference TRBV28 and TRBJ1-5): DVKVTQSSRYLVKRTGEKVFLECVQDMDHENMFWYRQDPGLGLRLIYFSYDVKMKEKGDIPEGYSVSREKKERFSLILESASTNQTSMYLCASSFIYDRPNQPQHFGDGTRLSIL.

The chain uses TRBV30 and TRBJ2-2; 11 bases fit TRBD2. The V gene end was trimmed by 3 bases and the J gene end by 2 bases; junction bases not matched to a gene: 11. The CDR3 consists of 18 residues. Germline V CDR1 and CDR2: GTSNPN, SVGIG (reference sequence). CDR3 nucleotides: TGTGCCTGGAGGGCCTTACTAGCGGGAGTCTCTAACACCGGGGAGCTGTTTTTT. Translated: CAWRALLAGVSNTGELFF.